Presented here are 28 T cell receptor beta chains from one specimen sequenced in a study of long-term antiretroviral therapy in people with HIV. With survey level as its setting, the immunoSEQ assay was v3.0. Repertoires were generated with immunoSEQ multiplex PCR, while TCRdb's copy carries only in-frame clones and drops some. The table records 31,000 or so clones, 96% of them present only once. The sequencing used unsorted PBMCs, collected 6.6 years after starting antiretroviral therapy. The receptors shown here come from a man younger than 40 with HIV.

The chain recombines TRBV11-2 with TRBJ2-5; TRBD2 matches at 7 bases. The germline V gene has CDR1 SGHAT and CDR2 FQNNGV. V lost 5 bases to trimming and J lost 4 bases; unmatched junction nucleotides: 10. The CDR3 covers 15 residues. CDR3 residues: CASSIIAGLRETQYF. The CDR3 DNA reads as TGTGCCAGCAGCATCATAGCGGGTCTACGAGAGACCCAGTACTTC.

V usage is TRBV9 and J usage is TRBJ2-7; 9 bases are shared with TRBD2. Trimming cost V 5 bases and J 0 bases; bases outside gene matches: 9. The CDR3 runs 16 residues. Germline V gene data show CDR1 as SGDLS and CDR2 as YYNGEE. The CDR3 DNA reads TGTGCCAGCAGAGAGTCCGGGACTAGCTCCTCCTACGAGCAGTACTTC. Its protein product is CASRESGTSSSYEQYF.

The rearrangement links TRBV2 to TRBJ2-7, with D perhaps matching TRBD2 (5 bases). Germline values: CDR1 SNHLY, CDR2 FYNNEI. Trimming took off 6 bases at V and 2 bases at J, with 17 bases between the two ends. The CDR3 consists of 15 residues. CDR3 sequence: CASSLMTKTPYEQYF. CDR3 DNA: TGTGCCAGCAGCCTGATGACTAAAACACCCTACGAGCAGTACTTC.

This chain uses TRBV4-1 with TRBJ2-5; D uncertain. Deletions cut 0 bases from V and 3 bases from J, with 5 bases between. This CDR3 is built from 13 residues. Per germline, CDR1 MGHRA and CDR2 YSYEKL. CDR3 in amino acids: CASSQDTEETQYF. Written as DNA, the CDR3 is TGCGCCAGCAGCCAAGATACAGAAGAGACCCAGTACTTC.

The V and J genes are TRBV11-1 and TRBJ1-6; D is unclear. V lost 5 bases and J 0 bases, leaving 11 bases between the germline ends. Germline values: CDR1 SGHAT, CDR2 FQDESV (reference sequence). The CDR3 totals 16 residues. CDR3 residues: CASSQTSNSYNSPLHF. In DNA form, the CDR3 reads TGTGCCAGCAGCCAAACAAGTAACTCCTATAATTCACCCCTCCACTTT.

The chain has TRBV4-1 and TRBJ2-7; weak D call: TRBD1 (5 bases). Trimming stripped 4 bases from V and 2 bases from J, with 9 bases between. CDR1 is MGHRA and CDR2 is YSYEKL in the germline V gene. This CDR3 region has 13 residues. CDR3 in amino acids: CASSLTDTYEQYF. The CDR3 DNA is TGCGCCAGCAGCCTTACGGACACCTACGAGCAGTACTTC.

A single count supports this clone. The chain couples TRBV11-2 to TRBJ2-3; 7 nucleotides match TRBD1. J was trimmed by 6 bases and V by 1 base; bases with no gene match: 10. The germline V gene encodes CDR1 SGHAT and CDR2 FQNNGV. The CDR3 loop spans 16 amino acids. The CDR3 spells CASSLVSEGGLDTQYF. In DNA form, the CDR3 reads TGTGCCAGCAGCTTAGTGTCGGAAGGGGGCTTGGATACGCAGTATTTT.

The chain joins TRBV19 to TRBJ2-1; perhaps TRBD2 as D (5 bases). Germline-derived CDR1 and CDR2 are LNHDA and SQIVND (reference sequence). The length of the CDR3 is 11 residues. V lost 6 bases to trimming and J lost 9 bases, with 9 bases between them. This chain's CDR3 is CASSGVGEQFF. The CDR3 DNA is TGTGCCAGTAGCGGGGTCGGTGAGCAGTTCTTC.

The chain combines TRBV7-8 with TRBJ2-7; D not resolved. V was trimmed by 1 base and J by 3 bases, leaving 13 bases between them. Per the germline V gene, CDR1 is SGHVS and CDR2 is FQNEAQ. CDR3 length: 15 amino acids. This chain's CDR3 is CASSLEYGILYEQYF. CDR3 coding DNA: TGTGCCAGCAGCTTAGAATACGGCATACTCTACGAGCAGTACTTC.

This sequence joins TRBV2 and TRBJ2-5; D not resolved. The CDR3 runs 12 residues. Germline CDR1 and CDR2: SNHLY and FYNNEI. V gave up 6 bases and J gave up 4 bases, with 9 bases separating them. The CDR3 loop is CASSYLGETQYF. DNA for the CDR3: TGTGCCAGCAGCTACTTGGGAGAGACCCAGTACTTC.

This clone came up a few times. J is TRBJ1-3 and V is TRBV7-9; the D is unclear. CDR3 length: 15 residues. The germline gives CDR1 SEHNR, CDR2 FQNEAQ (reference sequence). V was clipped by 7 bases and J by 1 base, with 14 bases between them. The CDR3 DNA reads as TGTGCCAGCACTCTTGGCCCAGATTCTGGAAACACCATATATTTT. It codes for CASTLGPDSGNTIYF. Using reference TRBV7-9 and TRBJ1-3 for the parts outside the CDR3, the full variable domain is DTGVSQNPRHKITKRGQNVTFRCDPISEHNRLYWYRQTLGQGPEFLTYFQNEAQLEKSRLLSDRFSAERPKGSFSTLEIQRTEQGDSAMYLCASTLGPDSGNTIYFGEGSWLTVV.

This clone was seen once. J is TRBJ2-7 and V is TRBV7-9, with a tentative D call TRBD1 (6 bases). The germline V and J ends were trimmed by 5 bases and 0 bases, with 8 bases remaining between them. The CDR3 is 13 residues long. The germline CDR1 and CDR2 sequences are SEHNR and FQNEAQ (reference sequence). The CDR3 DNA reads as TGTGCCAGCAGCCCGACAGGCTCCTACGAGCAGTACTTC. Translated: CASSPTGSYEQYF. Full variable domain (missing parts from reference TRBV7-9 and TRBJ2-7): DTGVSQNPRHKITKRGQNVTFRCDPISEHNRLYWYRQTLGQGPEFLTYFQNEAQLEKSRLLSDRFSAERPKGSFSTLEIQRTEQGDSAMYLCASSPTGSYEQYFGPGTRLTVT.

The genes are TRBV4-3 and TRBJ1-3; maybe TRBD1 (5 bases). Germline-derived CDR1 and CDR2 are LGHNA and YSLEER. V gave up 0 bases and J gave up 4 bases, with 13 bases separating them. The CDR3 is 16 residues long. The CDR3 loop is CASSQDIGREGNTIYF. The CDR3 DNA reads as TGCGCCAGCAGCCAAGATATAGGCAGGGAAGGAAACACCATATATTTT.

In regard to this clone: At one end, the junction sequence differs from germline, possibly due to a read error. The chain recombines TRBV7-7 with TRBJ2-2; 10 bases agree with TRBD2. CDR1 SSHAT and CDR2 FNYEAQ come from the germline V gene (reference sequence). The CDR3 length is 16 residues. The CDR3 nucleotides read TGTGCTAGCAGCGCCGGTCTAGCGGGAGCTCGCGGGGAGCTGTTTTTT. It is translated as CASSAGLAGARGELFF.

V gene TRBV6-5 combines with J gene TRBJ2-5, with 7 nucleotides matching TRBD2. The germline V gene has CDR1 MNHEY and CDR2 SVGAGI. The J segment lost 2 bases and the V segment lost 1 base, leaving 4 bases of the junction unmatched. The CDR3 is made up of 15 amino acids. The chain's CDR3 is CASSYWRGKQETQYF. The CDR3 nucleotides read TGTGCCAGCAGTTACTGGCGGGGGAAACAAGAGACCCAGTACTTC.

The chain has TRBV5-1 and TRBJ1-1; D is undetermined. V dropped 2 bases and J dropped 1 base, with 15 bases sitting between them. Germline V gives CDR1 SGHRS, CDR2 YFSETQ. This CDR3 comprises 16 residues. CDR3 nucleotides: TGCGCCAGCAGCTTCGGGGATCTTGAAGCGAACACTGAAGCTTTCTTT. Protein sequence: CASSFGDLEANTEAFF.

The CDR3 DNA is TGTGCCAGCAGCCAAGACAAAGCTAACTATGGCTACACCTTC. Protein: CASSQDKANYGYTF. The chain couples TRBV27 to TRBJ1-2, with no clear D. V shed 6 bases and J shed 0 bases, with 11 bases lying between them. This CDR3 is built from 14 residues. Germline lookup yields CDR1 MNHEY and CDR2 SMNVEV (reference sequence).

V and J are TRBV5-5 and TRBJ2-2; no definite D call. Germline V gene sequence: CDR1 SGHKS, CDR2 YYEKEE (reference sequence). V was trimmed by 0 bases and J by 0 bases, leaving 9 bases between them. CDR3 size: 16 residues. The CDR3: CASSLGPRSNTGELFF. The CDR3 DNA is TGTGCCAGCAGCTTGGGTCCGAGATCGAACACCGGGGAGCTGTTTTTT.

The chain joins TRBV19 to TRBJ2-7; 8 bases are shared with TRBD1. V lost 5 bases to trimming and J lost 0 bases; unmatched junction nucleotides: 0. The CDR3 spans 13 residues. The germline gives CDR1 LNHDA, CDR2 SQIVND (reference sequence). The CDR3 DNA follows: TGTGCCAGTAGTGGGACAGGCTCCTACGAGCAGTACTTC. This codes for CASSGTGSYEQYF.

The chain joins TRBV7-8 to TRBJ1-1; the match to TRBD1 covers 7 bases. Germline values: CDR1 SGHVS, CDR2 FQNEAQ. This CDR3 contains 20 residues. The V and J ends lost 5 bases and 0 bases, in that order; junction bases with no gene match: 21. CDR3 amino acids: CASSTITHPGQRYLNTEAFF. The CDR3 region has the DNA TGTGCCAGCAGCACAATTACGCATCCGGGACAGAGATACTTGAACACTGAAGCTTTCTTT. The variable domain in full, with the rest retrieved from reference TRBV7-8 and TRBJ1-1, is GAGVSQSPRYKVAKRGQDVALRCDPISGHVSLFWYQQALGQGPEFLTYFQNEAQLDKSGLPSDRFFAERPEGSVSTLKIQRTQQEDSAVYLCASSTITHPGQRYLNTEAFFGQGTRLTVV.

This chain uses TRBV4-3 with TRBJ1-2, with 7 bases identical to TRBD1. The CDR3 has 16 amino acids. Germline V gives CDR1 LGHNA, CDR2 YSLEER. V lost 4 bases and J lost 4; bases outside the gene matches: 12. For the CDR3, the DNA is TGCGCCAGCAGCCCGGCAGGAGGACAGGTGTTCTATGGCTACACCTTC. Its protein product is CASSPAGGQVFYGYTF.

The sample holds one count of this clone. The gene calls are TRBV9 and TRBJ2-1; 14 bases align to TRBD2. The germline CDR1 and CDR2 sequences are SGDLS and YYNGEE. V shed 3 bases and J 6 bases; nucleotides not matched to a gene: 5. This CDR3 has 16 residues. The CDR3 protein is CASSATGTSGGNEQFF. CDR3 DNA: TGTGCCAGCAGCGCCACCGGGACTAGCGGGGGCAATGAGCAGTTCTTC.

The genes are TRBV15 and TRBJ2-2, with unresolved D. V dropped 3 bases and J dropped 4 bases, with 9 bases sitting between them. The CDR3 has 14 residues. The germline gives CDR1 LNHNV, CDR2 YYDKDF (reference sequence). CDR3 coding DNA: TGTGCCACCAGCAGCTTGCGTAGCACCGGGGAGCTGTTTTTT. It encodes CATSSLRSTGELFF. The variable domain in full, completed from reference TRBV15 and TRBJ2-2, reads DAMVIQNPRYQVTQFGKPVTLSCSQTLNHNVMYWYQQKSSQAPKLLFHYYDKDFNNEADTPDNFQSRRPNTSFCFLDIRSPGLGDTAMYLCATSSLRSTGELFFGEGSRLTVL.

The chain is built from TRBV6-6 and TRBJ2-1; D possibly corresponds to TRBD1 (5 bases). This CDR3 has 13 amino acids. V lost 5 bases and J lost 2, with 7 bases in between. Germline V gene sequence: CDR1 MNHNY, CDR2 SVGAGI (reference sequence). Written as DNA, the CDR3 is TGTGCCAGCAGTCAGGGCCCCTACAATGAGCAGTTCTTC. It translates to CASSQGPYNEQFF.

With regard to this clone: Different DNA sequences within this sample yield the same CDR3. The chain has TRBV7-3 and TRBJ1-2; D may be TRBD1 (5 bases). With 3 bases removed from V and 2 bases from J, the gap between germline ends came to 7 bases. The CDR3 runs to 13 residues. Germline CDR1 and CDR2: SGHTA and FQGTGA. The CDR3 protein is CASSLTANYGYTF. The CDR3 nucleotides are TGTGCCAGCAGCTTGACAGCAAACTATGGCTACACCTTC.

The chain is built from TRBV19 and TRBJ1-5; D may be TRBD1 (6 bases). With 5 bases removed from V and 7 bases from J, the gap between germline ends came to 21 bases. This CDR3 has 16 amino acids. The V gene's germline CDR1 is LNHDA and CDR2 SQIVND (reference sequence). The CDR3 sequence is CASSFRTASRDQPQHF. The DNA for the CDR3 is TGTGCCAGTAGTTTCAGGACAGCGAGTCGGGACCAGCCCCAGCATTTT.

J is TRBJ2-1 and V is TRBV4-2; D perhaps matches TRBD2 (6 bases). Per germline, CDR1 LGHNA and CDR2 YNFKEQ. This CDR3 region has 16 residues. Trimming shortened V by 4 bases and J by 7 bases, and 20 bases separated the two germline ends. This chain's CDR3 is CASSLSGPTKGNEQFF. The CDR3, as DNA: TGTGCCAGCAGCCTAAGCGGGCCTACTAAAGGGAATGAGCAGTTCTTC.

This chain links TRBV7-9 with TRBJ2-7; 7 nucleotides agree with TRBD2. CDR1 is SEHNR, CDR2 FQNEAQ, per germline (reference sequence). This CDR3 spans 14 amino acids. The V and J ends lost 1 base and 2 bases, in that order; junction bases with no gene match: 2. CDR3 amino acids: CASSLVSGPYEQYF. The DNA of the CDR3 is TGTGCCAGCAGCTTAGTTAGCGGGCCCTACGAGCAGTACTTC.